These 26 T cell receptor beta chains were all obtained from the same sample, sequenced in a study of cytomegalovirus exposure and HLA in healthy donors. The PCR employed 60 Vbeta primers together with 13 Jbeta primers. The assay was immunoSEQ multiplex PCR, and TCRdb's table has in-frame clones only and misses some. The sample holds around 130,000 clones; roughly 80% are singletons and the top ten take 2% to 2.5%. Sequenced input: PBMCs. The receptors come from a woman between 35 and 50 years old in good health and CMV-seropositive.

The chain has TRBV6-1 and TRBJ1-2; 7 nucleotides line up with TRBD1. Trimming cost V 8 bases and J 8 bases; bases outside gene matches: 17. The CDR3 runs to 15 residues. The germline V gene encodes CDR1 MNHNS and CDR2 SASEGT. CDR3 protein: CASSPKPGQGVGYTF. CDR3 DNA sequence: TGTGCCAGCTCTCCTAAACCGGGCCAGGGGGTAGGCTACACCTTC.

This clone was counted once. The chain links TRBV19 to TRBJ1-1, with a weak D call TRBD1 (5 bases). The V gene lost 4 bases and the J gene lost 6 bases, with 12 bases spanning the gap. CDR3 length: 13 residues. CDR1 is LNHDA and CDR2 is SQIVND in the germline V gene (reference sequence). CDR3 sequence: CASSTRQTPEAFF. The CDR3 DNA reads TGTGCCAGTAGTACACGACAGACACCTGAAGCTTTCTTT. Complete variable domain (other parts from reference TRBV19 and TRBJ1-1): DGGITQSPKYLFRKEGQNVTLSCEQNLNHDAMYWYRQDPGQGLRLIYYSQIVNDFQKGDIAEGYSVSREKKESFPLTVTSAQKNPTAFYLCASSTRQTPEAFFGQGTRLTVV.

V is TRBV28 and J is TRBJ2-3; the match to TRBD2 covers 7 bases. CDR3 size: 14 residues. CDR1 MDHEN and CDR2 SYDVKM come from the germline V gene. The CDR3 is CVASGSPSTDTQYF. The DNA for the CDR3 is TGTGTGGCTAGCGGTTCCCCTAGCACAGATACGCAGTATTTT.

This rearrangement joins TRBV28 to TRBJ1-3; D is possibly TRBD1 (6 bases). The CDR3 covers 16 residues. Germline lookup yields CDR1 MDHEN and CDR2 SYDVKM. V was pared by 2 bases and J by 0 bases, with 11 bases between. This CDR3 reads CASSLEGTSSGNTIYF. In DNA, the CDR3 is TGTGCCAGCAGTTTAGAGGGGACAAGCTCTGGAAACACCATATATTTT.

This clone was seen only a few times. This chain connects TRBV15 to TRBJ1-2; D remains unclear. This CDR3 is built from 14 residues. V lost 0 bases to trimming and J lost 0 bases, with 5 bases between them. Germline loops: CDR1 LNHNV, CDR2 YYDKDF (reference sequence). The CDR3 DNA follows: TGTGCCACCAGCAGAGACAGATCTAACTATGGCTACACCTTC. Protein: CATSRDRSNYGYTF.

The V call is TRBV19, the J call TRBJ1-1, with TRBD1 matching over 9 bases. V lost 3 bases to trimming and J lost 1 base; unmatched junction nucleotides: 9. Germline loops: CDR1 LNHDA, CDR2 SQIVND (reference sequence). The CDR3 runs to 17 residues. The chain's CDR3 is CASSMGVQGAKNTEAFF. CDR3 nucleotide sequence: TGTGCCAGTAGTATGGGGGTACAGGGGGCAAAGAACACTGAAGCTTTCTTT.

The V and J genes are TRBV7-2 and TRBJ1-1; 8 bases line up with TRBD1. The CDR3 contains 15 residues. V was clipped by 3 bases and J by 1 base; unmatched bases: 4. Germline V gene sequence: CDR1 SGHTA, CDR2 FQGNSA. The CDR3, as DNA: TGTGCCAGCAGCTTTGACAGGGGCCCGAACACTGAAGCTTTCTTT. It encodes CASSFDRGPNTEAFF. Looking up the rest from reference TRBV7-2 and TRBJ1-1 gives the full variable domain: GAGVSQSPSNKVTEKGKDVELRCDPISGHTALYWYRQSLGQGLEFLIYFQGNSAPDKSGLPSDRFSAERTGGSVSTLTIQRTQQEDSAVYLCASSFDRGPNTEAFFGQGTRLTVV.

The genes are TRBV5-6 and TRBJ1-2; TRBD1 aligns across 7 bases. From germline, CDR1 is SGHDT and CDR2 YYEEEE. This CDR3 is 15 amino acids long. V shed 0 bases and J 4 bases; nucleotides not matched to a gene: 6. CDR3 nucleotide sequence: TGTGCCAGCAGCTTGGGGACAGGCGGGCCCTATGGCTACACCTTC. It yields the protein CASSLGTGGPYGYTF.

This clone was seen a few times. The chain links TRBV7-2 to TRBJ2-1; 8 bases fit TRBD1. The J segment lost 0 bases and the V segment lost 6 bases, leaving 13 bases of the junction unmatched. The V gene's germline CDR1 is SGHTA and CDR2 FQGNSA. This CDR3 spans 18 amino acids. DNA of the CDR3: TGTGCCAGCAGACGCCAGGGGGCCCTATCGCTCTCCTACAATGAGCAGTTCTTC. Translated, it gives CASRRQGALSLSYNEQFF.

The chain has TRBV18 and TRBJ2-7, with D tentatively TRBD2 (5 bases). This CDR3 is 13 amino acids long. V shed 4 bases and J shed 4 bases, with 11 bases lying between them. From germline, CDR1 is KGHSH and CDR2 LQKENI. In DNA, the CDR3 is TGTGCCAGCTCACTCGGGAACTTGTACGAGCAGTACTTC. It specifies CASSLGNLYEQYF.

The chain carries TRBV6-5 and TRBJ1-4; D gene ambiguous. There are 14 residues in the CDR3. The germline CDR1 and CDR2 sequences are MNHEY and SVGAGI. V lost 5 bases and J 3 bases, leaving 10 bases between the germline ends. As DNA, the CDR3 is TGTGCCAGCAGTCCCACTAGGTCTAATGAAAAACTGTTTTTT. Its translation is CASSPTRSNEKLFF.

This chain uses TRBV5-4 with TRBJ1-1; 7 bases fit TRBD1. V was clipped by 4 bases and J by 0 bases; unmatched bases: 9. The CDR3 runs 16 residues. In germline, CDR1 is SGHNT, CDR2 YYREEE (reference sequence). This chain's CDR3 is CASSQGQTGMNTEAFF. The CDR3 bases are TGTGCCAGCAGCCAGGGTCAGACAGGGATGAACACTGAAGCTTTCTTT.

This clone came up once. The CDR3 loop is CASIEWGGKGWNYNSPLHF. The CDR3 DNA follows: TGTGCCAGCATCGAATGGGGGGGCAAGGGTTGGAACTATAATTCACCCCTCCACTTT. This rearrangement joins TRBV2 to TRBJ1-6; tentative D call: TRBD1 (6 bases). Germline V CDR1 and CDR2: SNHLY, FYNNEI. This CDR3 region has 19 residues. Trimming cost V 7 bases and J 3 bases, with 25 bases left between them.

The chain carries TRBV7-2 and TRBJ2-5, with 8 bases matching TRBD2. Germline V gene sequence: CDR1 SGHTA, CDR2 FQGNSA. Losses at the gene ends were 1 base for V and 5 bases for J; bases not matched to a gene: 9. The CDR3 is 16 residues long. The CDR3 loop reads CASSLDGAGGRETQYF. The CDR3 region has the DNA TGTGCCAGCAGCTTAGACGGGGCGGGGGGCCGTGAGACCCAGTACTTC.

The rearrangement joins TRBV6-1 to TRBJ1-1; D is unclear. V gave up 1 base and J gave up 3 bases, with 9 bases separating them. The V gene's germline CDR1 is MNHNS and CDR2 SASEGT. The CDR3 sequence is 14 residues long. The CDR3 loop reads CASSEGWRDTEAFF. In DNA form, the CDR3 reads TGTGCCAGCAGTGAAGGTTGGAGGGACACTGAAGCTTTCTTT.

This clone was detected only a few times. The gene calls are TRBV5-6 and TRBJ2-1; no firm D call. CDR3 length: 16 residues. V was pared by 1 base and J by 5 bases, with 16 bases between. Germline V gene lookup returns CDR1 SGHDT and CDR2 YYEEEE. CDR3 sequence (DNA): TGTGCCAGCAGCTTGTTTGTACTGTCTCTGGACAATGAGCAGTTCTTC. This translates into CASSLFVLSLDNEQFF.

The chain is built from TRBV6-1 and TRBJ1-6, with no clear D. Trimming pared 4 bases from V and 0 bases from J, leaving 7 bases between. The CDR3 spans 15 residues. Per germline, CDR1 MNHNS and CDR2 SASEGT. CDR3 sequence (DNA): TGTGCCAGCAGTGTTGGGAGCTCCTATAATTCACCCCTCCACTTT. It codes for CASSVGSSYNSPLHF.

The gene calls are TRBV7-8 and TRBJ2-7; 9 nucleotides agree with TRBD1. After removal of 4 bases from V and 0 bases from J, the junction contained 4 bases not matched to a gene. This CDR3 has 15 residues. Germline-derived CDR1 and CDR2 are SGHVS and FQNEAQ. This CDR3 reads CASSSGTGSSYEQYF. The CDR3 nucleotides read TGTGCCAGCAGCTCCGGGACAGGGAGCTCCTACGAGCAGTACTTC.

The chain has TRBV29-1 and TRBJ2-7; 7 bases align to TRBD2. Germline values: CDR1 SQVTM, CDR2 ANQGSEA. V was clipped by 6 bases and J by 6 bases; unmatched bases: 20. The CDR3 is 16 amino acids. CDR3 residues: CSVGGGLSKALGEQYF. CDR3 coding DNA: TGCAGCGTGGGGGGGGGACTTTCCAAAGCCCTCGGCGAGCAGTACTTC.

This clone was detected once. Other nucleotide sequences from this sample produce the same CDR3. The CDR3 region is CASSMRASALNTEAFF. The CDR3 region has the DNA TGTGCCAGTAGTATGAGGGCTTCCGCTCTGAACACTGAAGCTTTCTTT. The chain carries TRBV19 and TRBJ1-1, with D unresolved. CDR1 LNHDA and CDR2 SQIVND come from the germline V gene (reference sequence). This CDR3 has 16 amino acids. V lost 3 bases to trimming and J lost 0 bases, with 14 bases between them. The complete variable domain, with remaining parts taken from reference TRBV19 and TRBJ1-1, reads DGGITQSPKYLFRKEGQNVTLSCEQNLNHDAMYWYRQDPGQGLRLIYYSQIVNDFQKGDIAEGYSVSREKKESFPLTVTSAQKNPTAFYLCASSMRASALNTEAFFGQGTRLTVV.

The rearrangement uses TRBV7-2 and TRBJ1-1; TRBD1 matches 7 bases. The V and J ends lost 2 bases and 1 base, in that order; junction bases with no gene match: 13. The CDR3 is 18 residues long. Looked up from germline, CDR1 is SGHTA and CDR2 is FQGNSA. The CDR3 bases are TGTGCCAGCAGCTTATTAATCGGGACAGAGGTTCCGAACACTGAAGCTTTCTTT. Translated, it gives CASSLLIGTEVPNTEAFF.

Here the CDR3 reads CASSFFSQGNTEAFF. CDR3 DNA sequence: TGTGCCAGCAGCTTTTTCTCACAGGGCAACACTGAAGCTTTCTTT. This chain joins TRBV11-2 and TRBJ1-1; perhaps TRBD1 as D (6 bases). There are 15 residues in the CDR3. V shed 3 bases and J shed 2 bases, with 13 bases lying between them. Looked up from germline, CDR1 is SGHAT and CDR2 is FQNNGV.

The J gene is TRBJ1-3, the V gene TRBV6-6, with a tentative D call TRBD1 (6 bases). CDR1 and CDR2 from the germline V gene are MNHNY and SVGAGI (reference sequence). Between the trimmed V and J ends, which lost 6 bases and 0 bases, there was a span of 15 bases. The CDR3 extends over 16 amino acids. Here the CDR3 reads CASRTTGQNSGNTIYF. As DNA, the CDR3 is TGTGCCAGCAGAACAACGGGACAAAACTCTGGAAACACCATATATTTT.

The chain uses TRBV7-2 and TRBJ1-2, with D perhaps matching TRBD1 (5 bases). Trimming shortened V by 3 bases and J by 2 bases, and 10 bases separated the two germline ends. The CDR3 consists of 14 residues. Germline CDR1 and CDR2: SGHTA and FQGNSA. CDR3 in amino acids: CASSFGRANYGYTF. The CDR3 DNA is TGTGCCAGCAGCTTCGGCAGGGCGAACTATGGCTACACCTTC.

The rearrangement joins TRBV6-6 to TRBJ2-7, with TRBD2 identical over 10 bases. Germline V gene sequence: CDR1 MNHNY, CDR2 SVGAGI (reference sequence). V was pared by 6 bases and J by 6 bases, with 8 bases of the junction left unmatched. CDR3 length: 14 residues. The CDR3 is CASSPSGRAREQYF. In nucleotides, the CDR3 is TGTGCCAGCAGCCCCAGCGGGAGGGCTCGCGAGCAGTACTTC.

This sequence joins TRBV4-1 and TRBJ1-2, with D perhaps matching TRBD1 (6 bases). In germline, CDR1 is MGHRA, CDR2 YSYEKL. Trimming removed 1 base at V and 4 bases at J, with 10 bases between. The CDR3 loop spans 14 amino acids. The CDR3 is CASSQGAQGYGYTF. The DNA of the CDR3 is TGCGCCAGCAGCCAAGGGGCACAGGGCTATGGCTACACCTTC.